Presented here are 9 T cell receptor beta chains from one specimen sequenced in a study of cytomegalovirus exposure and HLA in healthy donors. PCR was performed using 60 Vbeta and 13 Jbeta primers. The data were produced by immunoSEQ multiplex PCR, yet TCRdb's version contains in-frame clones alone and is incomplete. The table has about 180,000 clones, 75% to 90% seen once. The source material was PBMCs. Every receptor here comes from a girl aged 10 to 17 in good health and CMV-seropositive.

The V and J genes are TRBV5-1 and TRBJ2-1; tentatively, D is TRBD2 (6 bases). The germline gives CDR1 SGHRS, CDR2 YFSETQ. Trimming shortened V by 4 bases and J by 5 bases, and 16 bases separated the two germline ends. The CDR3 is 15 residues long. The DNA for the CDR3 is TGCGCCAGCAGCAGGTCTAGCGCCAGCGACAATGAGCAGTTCTTC. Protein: CASSRSSASDNEQFF.

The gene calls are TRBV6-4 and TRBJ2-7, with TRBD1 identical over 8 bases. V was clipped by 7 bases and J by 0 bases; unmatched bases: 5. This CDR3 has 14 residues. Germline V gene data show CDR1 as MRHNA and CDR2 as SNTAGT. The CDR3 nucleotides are TGTGCCAGCAAAGCAACAGGGGGCTCCTACGAGCAGTACTTC. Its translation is CASKATGGSYEQYF.

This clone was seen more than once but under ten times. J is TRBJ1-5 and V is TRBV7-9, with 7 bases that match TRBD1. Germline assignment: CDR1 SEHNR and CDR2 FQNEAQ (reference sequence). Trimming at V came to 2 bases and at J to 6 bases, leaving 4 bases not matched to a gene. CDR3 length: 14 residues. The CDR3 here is CASSLLGGGQPQHF. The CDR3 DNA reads TGTGCCAGCAGCTTATTAGGGGGCGGTCAGCCCCAGCATTTT.

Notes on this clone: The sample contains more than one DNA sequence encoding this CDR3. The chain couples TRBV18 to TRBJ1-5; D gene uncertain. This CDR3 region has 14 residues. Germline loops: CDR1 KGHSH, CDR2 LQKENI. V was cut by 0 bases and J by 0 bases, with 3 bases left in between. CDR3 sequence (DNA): TGTGCCAGCTCACCACCGTATAGCAATCAGCCCCAGCATTTT. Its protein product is CASSPPYSNQPQHF.

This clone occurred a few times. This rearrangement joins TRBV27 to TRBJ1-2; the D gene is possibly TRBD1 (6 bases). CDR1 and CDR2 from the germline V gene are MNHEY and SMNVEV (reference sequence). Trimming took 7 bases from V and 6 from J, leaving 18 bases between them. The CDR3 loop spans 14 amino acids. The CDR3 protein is CASTNAGGLDGYTF. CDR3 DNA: TGTGCCAGCACTAACGCCGGGGGGCTGGATGGCTACACCTTC.

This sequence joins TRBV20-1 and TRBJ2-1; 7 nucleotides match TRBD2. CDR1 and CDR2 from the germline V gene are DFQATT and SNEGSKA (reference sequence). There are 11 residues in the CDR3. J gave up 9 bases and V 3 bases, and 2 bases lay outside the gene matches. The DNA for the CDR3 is TGCAGTGCTAGTTGGGGGGGTGAGCAGTTCTTC. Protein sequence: CSASWGGEQFF.

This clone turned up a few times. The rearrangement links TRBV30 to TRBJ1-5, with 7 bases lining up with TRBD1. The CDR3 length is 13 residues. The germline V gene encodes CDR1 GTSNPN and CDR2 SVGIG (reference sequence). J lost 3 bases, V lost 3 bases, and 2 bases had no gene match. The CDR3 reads CAWSDRANQPQHF. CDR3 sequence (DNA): TGTGCCTGGAGCGACAGGGCCAATCAGCCCCAGCATTTT.

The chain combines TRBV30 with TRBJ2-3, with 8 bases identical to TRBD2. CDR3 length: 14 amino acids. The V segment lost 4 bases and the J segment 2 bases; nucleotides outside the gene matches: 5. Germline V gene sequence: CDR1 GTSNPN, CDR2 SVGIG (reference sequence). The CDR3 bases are TGTGCCTGGATGAGCGGGAGAGTCACAGATACGCAGTATTTT. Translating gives CAWMSGRVTDTQYF.

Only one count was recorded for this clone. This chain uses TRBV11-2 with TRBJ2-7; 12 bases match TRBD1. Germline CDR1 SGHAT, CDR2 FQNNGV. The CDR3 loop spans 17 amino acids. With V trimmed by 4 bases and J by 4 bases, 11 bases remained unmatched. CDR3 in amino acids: CASSSNIPGQGAYEQYF. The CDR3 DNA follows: TGTGCCAGCAGCTCTAACATTCCGGGACAGGGGGCATACGAGCAGTACTTC.